In this sample, the clone carrying this TCR beta chain turned up many times. Its target is unknown. The CDR3 extends over 16 amino acids. Deletions cut 5 bases from V and 0 bases from J, with 14 bases between. The germline CDR1 and CDR2 sequences are SGHVS and FQNEAQ. Individual cDNA molecules received unique molecular identifiers. A single record per CDR3 protein comes from TCRdb applying MiXCR to the 5' RACE reads. The sample consists of under 60,000 distinct CDR3 sequences, more than 9% of them appearing once. These data belong to a study of early T cells in non-severe SARS-CoV-2 infection. Overall study: It was bulk RNA from unsorted whole blood that was sequenced, and the chains were unpaired. Overall study findings and caveats: VDJdb matching skewed toward anti-spike CD8 responses, missing private and CD4 specificities.

The chain employs TRBV7-8 and TRBJ2-4; D not resolved. Sequences were obtained from whole blood. This receptor was identified in an adult who was a healthcare worker with PCR-confirmed SARS-CoV-2 infection or an uninfected control (not recorded which). Written as DNA, the CDR3 is TGTGCCAGCAGCGCCCACCGGACCCTAGCCAAAAACATTCAGTACTTC. Its protein product is CASSAHRTLAKNIQYF.